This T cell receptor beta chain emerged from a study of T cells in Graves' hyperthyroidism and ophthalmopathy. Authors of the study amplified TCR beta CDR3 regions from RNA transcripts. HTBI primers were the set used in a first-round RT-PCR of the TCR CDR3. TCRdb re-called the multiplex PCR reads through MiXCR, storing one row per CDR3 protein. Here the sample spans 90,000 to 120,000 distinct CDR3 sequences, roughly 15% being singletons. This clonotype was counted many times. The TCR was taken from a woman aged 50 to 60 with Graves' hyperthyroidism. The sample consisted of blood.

Written as DNA, the CDR3 is TGCAGTGCCAACCACTTTGCCGGGGGGGGCTACGAGCAGTACTTC. Encoded protein: CSANHFAGGGYEQYF. The chain carries TRBV20-1 and TRBJ2-7; 8 nucleotides align to TRBD2. CDR1 is DFQATT, CDR2 SNEGSKA, per germline (reference sequence). The junction had 13 bases not matched to a gene; V was cut back by 6 bases and J by 3 bases. This CDR3 region has 15 residues.